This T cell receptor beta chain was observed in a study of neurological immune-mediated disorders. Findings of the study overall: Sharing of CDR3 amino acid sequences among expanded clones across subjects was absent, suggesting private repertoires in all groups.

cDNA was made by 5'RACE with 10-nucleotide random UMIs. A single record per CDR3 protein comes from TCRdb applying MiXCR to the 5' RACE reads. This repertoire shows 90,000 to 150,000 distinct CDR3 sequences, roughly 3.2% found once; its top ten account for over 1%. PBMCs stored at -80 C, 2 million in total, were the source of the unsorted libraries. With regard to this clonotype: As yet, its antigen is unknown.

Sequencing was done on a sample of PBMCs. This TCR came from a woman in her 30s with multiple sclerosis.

The CDR3 region has the DNA TGTGCCAGCAGCTTAAGGTGGGGTAGCACAGATACGCAGTATTTT. The encoded protein is CASSLRWGSTDTQYF. The chain uses TRBV7-2 and TRBJ2-3; D call uncertain. V was cut by 2 bases and J by 0 bases, with 9 bases left in between. The CDR3 has 15 residues. Looked up from germline, CDR1 is SGHTA and CDR2 is FQGNSA.